A selection of T cell receptor beta chains follows, all from one sample in a study of OX40 agonist ivuxolimab in advanced cancers. Here immunoSEQ multiplex PCR was the method, and the copy in TCRdb shows in-frame clones only, minus some. Of roughly 52,000 clones in the sample, just under 85% were seen once. The source was CD4+ or CD8+ T cells sorted from blood, collected in a trial of the OX40 agonist ivuxolimab. The receptors were gathered from an adult with an advanced solid tumor such as melanoma, head and neck, liver or kidney cancer. Each CDR3 is given with its conserved first and last residue. Each record gives: V gene, clone size, J gene, D gene, CDR3 protein, CDR3 DNA. D genes are given only for firm matches. The size entry is marked missing in some rows and otherwise reads once, few, many or a size class.

v_gene: TRBV2; abundance: NA; j_gene: TRBJ1-4; d_gene: NA; CDR3aa: CASRYSGTNEKLFF; CDR3nt: TGTGCCAGCAGATACAGCGGAACTAATGAAAAACTGTTTTTT
v_gene: TRBV29-1; abundance: once; j_gene: TRBJ1-5; d_gene: NA; CDR3aa: CSVELAGVSNQPQHF; CDR3nt: TGCAGCGTTGAATTGGCAGGGGTCAGCAATCAGCCCCAGCATTTT
v_gene: TRBV14; abundance: NA; j_gene: TRBJ2-3; d_gene: TRBD1; CDR3aa: CASSQVAGGAPFTDTQYF; CDR3nt: TGTGCCAGCAGCCAAGTGGCAGGGGGCGCCCCTTTCACAGATACGCAGTATTTT
v_gene: TRBV5-1; abundance: few; j_gene: TRBJ1-4; d_gene: TRBD1; CDR3aa: CASSPEQGAREKLFF; CDR3nt: TGCGCCAGCAGCCCAGAACAGGGGGCTAGAGAAAAACTGTTTTTT
v_gene: TRBV7-2; abundance: NA; j_gene: TRBJ2-1; d_gene: TRBD1; CDR3aa: CASSRGGQDYNEQFF; CDR3nt: TGTGCCAGCAGCAGAGGGGGACAGGACTACAATGAGCAGTTCTTC
v_gene: TRBV15; abundance: once; j_gene: TRBJ1-5; d_gene: TRBD1; CDR3aa: CATSRDIRAGGQPQHF; CDR3nt: TGTGCCACCAGCAGAGATATTAGGGCAGGGGGCCAGCCCCAGCATTTT
v_gene: TRBV7-3; abundance: NA; j_gene: TRBJ2-1; d_gene: TRBD2; CDR3aa: CASSQPTGGLNEQFF; CDR3nt: TGTGCCAGCAGCCAACCGACGGGAGGGCTTAATGAGCAGTTCTTC
v_gene: TRBV19; abundance: NA; j_gene: TRBJ2-6; d_gene: NA; CDR3aa: CASSRSGGANVLTF; CDR3nt: TGTGCCAGTAGTCGATCAGGTGGGGCCAACGTCCTGACTTTC
v_gene: TRBV10-3; abundance: NA; j_gene: TRBJ2-5; d_gene: NA; CDR3aa: CAISGEQVGETQYF; CDR3nt: TGTGCCATCAGTGGAGAACAGGTTGGGGAGACCCAGTACTTC
v_gene: TRBV19; abundance: NA; j_gene: TRBJ2-6; d_gene: NA; CDR3aa: CATTEGTAGANVLTF; CDR3nt: TGTGCCACAACGGAGGGGACAGCTGGGGCCAACGTCCTGACTTTC
v_gene: TRBV5-1; abundance: NA; j_gene: TRBJ2-7; d_gene: TRBD2; CDR3aa: CASRTSGAYEQYF; CDR3nt: TGCGCCAGCAGGACTAGCGGAGCCTACGAGCAGTACTTC
v_gene: TRBV6-5; abundance: NA; j_gene: TRBJ1-2; d_gene: NA; CDR3aa: CASSLTGTRGYTF; CDR3nt: TGTGCCAGCAGTTTAACAGGGACGAGAGGCTACACCTTC
v_gene: TRBV28; abundance: NA; j_gene: TRBJ2-7; d_gene: NA; CDR3aa: CASSPSAPSYEQYF; CDR3nt: TGTGCCAGCAGTCCTTCAGCCCCTTCCTACGAGCAGTACTTC
v_gene: TRBV19; abundance: NA; j_gene: TRBJ2-6; d_gene: NA; CDR3aa: CASMSRAGPSGANVLTF; CDR3nt: TGTGCCAGTATGTCCAGGGCAGGGCCCTCTGGGGCCAACGTCCTGACTTTC
v_gene: TRBV7-8; abundance: NA; j_gene: TRBJ2-5; d_gene: NA; CDR3aa: CASSLEVQETQYF; CDR3nt: TGTGCCAGCAGCTTAGAAGTCCAAGAGACCCAGTACTTC
v_gene: TRBV4-1; abundance: NA; j_gene: TRBJ1-4; d_gene: TRBD1; CDR3aa: CASSVGTVNEKLFF; CDR3nt: TGCGCCAGCAGCGTCGGGACAGTTAATGAAAAACTGTTTTTT
v_gene: TRBV6-1; abundance: NA; j_gene: TRBJ1-4; d_gene: TRBD1; CDR3aa: CASSEGQGSEKLFF; CDR3nt: TGTGCCAGCAGTGAGGGACAGGGGTCTGAAAAACTGTTTTTT
v_gene: TRBV6-5; abundance: once; j_gene: TRBJ2-7; d_gene: TRBD2; CDR3aa: CASNDAGGSKEQYF; CDR3nt: TGTGCCAGCAACGATGCGGGAGGCTCGAAGGAGCAGTACTTC
v_gene: TRBV2; abundance: NA; j_gene: TRBJ2-5; d_gene: NA; CDR3aa: CASSNSLQETQYF; CDR3nt: TGTGCCAGCAGTAATTCGTTACAAGAGACCCAGTACTTC
v_gene: TRBV4-1; abundance: NA; j_gene: TRBJ2-1; d_gene: NA; CDR3aa: CASSQGDGGLNYNEQFF; CDR3nt: TGCGCCAGCAGCCAAGGTGACGGTGGACTAAACTACAATGAGCAGTTCTTC
v_gene: TRBV18; abundance: NA; j_gene: TRBJ1-1; d_gene: NA; CDR3aa: CASSPFTEATEAFF; CDR3nt: TGTGCCAGCTCACCATTTACAGAGGCGACTGAAGCTTTCTTT
v_gene: TRBV7-9; abundance: NA; j_gene: TRBJ1-1; d_gene: NA; CDR3aa: CASSRLGGAGTEAFF; CDR3nt: TGTGCCAGCAGCAGACTTGGGGGGGCTGGCACTGAAGCTTTCTTT
v_gene: TRBV28; abundance: NA; j_gene: TRBJ2-3; d_gene: NA; CDR3aa: CASITGEGSTDTQYF; CDR3nt: TGTGCCAGCATAACTGGAGAAGGGAGCACAGATACGCAGTATTTT
v_gene: TRBV18; abundance: NA; j_gene: TRBJ1-1; d_gene: TRBD1; CDR3aa: CASSTAQGETEAFF; CDR3nt: TGTGCCAGCTCGACTGCGCAGGGGGAGACTGAAGCTTTCTTT
v_gene: TRBV9; abundance: NA; j_gene: TRBJ2-5; d_gene: TRBD1; CDR3aa: CASSYSGTGGQYQETQYF; CDR3nt: TGTGCCAGCAGTTACTCCGGGACAGGGGGCCAGTACCAAGAGACCCAGTACTTC
v_gene: TRBV5-5; abundance: NA; j_gene: TRBJ2-7; d_gene: NA; CDR3aa: CASSSQKGSYEQYF; CDR3nt: TGTGCCAGCAGCTCTCAGAAGGGATCCTACGAGCAGTACTTC
v_gene: TRBV6-1; abundance: NA; j_gene: TRBJ2-5; d_gene: TRBD1; CDR3aa: CASSEPGQPQETQYF; CDR3nt: TGTGCCAGCAGTGAACCGGGACAGCCACAAGAGACCCAGTACTTC
v_gene: TRBV7-6; abundance: NA; j_gene: TRBJ2-5; d_gene: TRBD2; CDR3aa: CASSLIKGTSGVGETQYF; CDR3nt: TGTGCCAGCAGCTTAATCAAAGGGACTAGCGGAGTGGGAGAGACCCAGTACTTC
v_gene: TRBV20-1; abundance: once; j_gene: TRBJ2-1; d_gene: NA; CDR3aa: CSASRSNEQFF; CDR3nt: TGCAGTGCTAGTAGGAGCAATGAGCAGTTCTTC
v_gene: TRBV27; abundance: NA; j_gene: TRBJ1-5; d_gene: TRBD1; CDR3aa: CASSLGQDNQPQHF; CDR3nt: TGTGCCAGCAGTTTAGGACAGGACAATCAGCCCCAGCATTTT
v_gene: TRBV28; abundance: NA; j_gene: TRBJ2-7; d_gene: NA; CDR3aa: CASSLRFRKTDYEQYF; CDR3nt: TGTGCCAGCAGTTTAAGATTTCGGAAGACCGACTACGAGCAGTACTTC
v_gene: TRBV6-1; abundance: NA; j_gene: TRBJ2-7; d_gene: NA; CDR3aa: CASSPDLTSHGYF; CDR3nt: TGTGCCAGCAGCCCCGACCTGACTAGTCACGGGTACTTC
v_gene: TRBV7-6; abundance: NA; j_gene: TRBJ2-5; d_gene: NA; CDR3aa: CASRSIGEGTQYF; CDR3nt: TGTGCCAGCAGGTCGATCGGCGAGGGGACCCAGTACTTC
v_gene: TRBV6-6; abundance: NA; j_gene: TRBJ2-5; d_gene: TRBD1; CDR3aa: CASRTGQETQYF; CDR3nt: TGTGCCAGCAGGACAGGGCAAGAGACCCAGTACTTC
v_gene: TRBV29-1; abundance: NA; j_gene: TRBJ1-2; d_gene: NA; CDR3aa: CSASKGTGNYGYTF; CDR3nt: TGCAGCGCATCGAAGGGAACAGGGAACTATGGCTACACCTTC
v_gene: TRBV25-1; abundance: NA; j_gene: TRBJ2-5; d_gene: NA; CDR3aa: CASSGPGETQYF; CDR3nt: TGTGCCAGCAGTGGCCCGGGAGAGACCCAGTACTTC
v_gene: TRBV10-2; abundance: NA; j_gene: TRBJ1-3; d_gene: NA; CDR3aa: CASSDSEPSGNAIYF; CDR3nt: TGCGCCAGCAGTGATTCAGAACCCTCTGGAAACGCCATATATTTT
v_gene: TRBV7-2; abundance: NA; j_gene: TRBJ2-3; d_gene: TRBD2; CDR3aa: CASSITRGGADTQYF; CDR3nt: TGTGCCAGCAGCATCACACGGGGGGGGGCAGATACGCAGTATTTT
v_gene: TRBV28; abundance: NA; j_gene: TRBJ1-4; d_gene: TRBD1; CDR3aa: CASRSFQDRLNEKLFF; CDR3nt: TGTGCCAGCAGGAGTTTCCAGGACAGGCTTAATGAAAAACTGTTTTTT
v_gene: TRBV28; abundance: NA; j_gene: TRBJ1-1; d_gene: TRBD1; CDR3aa: CASSPGTGGRKNTEAFF; CDR3nt: TGTGCCAGCAGCCCTGGGACAGGGGGAAGGAAGAACACTGAAGCTTTCTTT